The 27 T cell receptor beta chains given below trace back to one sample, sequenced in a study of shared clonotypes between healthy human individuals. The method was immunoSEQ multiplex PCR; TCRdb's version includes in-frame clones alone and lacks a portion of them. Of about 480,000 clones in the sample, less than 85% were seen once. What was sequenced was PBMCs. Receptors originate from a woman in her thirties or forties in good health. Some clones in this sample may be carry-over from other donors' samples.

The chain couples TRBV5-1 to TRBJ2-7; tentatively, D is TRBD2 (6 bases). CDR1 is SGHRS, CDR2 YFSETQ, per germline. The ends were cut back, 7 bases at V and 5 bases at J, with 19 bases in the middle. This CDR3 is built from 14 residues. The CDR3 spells CASASQGGGNEQYF. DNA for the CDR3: TGCGCCAGCGCCTCGCAGGGAGGAGGAAACGAGCAGTACTTC.

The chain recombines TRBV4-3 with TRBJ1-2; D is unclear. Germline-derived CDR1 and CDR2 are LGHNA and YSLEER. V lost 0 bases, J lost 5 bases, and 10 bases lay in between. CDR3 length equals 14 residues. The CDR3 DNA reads TGCGCCAGCAGCCAAGATTGGCGGTTTTATGGCTACACCTTC. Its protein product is CASSQDWRFYGYTF.

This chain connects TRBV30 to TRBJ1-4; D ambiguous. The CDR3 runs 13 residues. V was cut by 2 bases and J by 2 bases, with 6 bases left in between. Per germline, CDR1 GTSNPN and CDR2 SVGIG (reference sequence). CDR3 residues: CAWSFYTNEKLFF. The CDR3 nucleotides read TGTGCCTGGAGTTTTTATACTAATGAAAAACTGTTTTTT. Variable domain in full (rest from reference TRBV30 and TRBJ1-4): SQTIHQWPATLVQPVGSPLSLECTVEGTSNPNLYWYRQAAGRGLQLLFYSVGIGQISSEVPQNLSASRPQDRQFILSSKKLLLSDSGFYLCAWSFYTNEKLFFGSGTQLSVL.

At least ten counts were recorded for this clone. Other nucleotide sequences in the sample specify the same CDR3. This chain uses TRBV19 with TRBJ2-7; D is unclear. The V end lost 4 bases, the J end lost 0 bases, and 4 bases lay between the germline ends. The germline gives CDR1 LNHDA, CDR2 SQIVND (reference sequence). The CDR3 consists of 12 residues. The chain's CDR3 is CASSSGSYEQYF. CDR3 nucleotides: TGTGCCAGTAGTAGCGGCTCCTACGAGCAGTACTTC. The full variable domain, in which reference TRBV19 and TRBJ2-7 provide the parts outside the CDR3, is DGGITQSPKYLFRKEGQNVTLSCEQNLNHDAMYWYRQDPGQGLRLIYYSQIVNDFQKGDIAEGYSVSREKKESFPLTVTSAQKNPTAFYLCASSSGSYEQYFGPGTRLTVT.

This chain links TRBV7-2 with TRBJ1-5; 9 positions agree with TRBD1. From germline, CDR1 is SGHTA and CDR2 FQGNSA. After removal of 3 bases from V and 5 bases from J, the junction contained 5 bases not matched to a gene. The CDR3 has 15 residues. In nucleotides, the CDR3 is TGTGCCAGCAGCTTTCGAACAGGGGGCGATCAGCCCCAGCATTTT. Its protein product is CASSFRTGGDQPQHF.

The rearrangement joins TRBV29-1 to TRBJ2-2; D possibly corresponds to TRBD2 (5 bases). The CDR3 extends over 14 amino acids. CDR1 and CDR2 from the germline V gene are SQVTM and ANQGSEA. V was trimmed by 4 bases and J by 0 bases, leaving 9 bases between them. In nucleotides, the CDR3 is TGCAGCGTTGGCGGGCCAGCGAACACCGGGGAGCTGTTTTTT. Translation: CSVGGPANTGELFF.

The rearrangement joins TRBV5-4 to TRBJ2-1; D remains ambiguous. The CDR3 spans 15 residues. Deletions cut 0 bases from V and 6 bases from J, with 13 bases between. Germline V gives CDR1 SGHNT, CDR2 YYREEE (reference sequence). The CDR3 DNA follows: TGTGCCAGCAGCTTGGAGTCCGGGTTTGGCAATGAGCAGTTCTTC. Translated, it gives CASSLESGFGNEQFF. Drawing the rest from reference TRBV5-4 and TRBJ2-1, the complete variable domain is ETGVTQSPTHLIKTRGQQVTLRCSSQSGHNTVSWYQQALGQGPQFIFQYYREEENGRGNFPPRFSGLQFPNYSSELNVNALELDDSALYLCASSLESGFGNEQFFGPGTRLTVL.

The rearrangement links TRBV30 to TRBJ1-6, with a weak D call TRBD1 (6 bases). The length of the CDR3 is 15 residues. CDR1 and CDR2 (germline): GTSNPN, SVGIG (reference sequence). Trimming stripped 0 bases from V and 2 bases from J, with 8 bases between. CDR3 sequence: CAWSVKGAYNSPLHF. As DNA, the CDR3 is TGTGCCTGGAGTGTCAAGGGGGCCTATAATTCACCCCTCCACTTT. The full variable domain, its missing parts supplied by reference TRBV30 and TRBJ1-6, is SQTIHQWPATLVQPVGSPLSLECTVEGTSNPNLYWYRQAAGRGLQLLFYSVGIGQISSEVPQNLSASRPQDRQFILSSKKLLLSDSGFYLCAWSVKGAYNSPLHFGNGTRLTVT.

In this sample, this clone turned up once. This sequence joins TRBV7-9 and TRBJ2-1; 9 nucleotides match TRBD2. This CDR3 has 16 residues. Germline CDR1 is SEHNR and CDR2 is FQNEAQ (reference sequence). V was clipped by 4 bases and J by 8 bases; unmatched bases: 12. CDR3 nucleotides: TGTGCCAGCAGCTCCGCCGTTGCTAGCGGGGTTCATGAGCAGTTCTTC. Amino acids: CASSSAVASGVHEQFF.

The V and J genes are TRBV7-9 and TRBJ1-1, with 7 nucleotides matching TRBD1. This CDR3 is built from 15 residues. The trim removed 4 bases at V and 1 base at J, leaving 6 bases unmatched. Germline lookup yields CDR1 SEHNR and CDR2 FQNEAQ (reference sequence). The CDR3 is CASSSYNRGNTEAFF. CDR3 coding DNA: TGTGCCAGCAGCTCTTACAACAGGGGGAACACTGAAGCTTTCTTT.

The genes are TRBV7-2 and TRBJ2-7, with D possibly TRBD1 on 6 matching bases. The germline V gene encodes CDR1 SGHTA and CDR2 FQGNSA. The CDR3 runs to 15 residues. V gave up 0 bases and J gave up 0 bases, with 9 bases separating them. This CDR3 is CASSLAGAASYEQYF. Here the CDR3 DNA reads TGTGCCAGCAGCTTAGCGGGGGCAGCCTCCTACGAGCAGTACTTC.

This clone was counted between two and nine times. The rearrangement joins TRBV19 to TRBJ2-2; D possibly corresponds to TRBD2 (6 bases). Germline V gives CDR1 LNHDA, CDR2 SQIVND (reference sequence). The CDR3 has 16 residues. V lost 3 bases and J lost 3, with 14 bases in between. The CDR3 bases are TGTGCCAGTAGTATTGGGCGGGACGGGTACACCGGGGAGCTGTTTTTT. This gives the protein CASSIGRDGYTGELFF. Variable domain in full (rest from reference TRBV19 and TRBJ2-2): DGGITQSPKYLFRKEGQNVTLSCEQNLNHDAMYWYRQDPGQGLRLIYYSQIVNDFQKGDIAEGYSVSREKKESFPLTVTSAQKNPTAFYLCASSIGRDGYTGELFFGEGSRLTVL.

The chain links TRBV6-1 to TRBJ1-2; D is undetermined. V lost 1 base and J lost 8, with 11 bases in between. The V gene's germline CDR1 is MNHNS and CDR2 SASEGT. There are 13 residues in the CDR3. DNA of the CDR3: TGTGCCAGCAGTGAAGGACCATGGTGGGGCTACACCTTC. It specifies CASSEGPWWGYTF.

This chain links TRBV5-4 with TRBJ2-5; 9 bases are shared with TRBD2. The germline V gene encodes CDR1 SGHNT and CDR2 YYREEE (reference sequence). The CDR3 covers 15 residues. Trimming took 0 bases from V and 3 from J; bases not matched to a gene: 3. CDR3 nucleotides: TGTGCCAGCAGCTTGGTGGCTAGCGGGAAAGAGACCCAGTACTTC. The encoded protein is CASSLVASGKETQYF.

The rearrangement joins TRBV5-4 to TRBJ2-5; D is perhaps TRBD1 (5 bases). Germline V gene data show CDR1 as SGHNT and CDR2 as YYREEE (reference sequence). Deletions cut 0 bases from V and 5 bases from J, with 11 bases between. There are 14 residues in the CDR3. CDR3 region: CASSLAGLGETQYF. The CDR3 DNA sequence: TGTGCCAGCAGCTTGGCAGGGTTGGGGGAGACCCAGTACTTC.

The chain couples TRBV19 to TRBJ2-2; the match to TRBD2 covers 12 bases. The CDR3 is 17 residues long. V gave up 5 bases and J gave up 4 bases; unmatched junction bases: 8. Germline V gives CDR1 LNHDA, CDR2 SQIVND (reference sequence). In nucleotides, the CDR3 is TGTGCCAGTAGTCCAAGTCTAGCGGGAGGGCGCACCGGGGAGCTGTTTTTT. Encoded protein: CASSPSLAGGRTGELFF.

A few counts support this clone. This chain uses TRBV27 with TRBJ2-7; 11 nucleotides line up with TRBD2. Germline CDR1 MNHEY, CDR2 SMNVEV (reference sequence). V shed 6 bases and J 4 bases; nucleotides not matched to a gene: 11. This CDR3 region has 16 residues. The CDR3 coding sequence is TGTGCCAGCAGAGGACTAGCGGGTCCCCGGGATTACGAGCAGTACTTC. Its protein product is CASRGLAGPRDYEQYF.

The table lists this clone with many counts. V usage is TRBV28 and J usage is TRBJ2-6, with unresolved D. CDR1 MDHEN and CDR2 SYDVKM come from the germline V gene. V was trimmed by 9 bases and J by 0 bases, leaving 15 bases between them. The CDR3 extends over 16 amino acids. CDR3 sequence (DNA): TGTGCCAGTTCCCGACTTCAACCCTCTGGGGCCAACGTCCTGACTTTC. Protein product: CASSRLQPSGANVLTF.

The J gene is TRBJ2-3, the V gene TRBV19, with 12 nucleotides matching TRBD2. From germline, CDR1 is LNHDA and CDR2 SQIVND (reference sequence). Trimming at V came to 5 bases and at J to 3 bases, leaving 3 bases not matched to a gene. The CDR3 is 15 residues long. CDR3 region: CASSVGLAGTDTQYF. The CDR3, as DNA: TGTGCCAGTAGTGTCGGACTAGCGGGGACAGATACGCAGTATTTT.

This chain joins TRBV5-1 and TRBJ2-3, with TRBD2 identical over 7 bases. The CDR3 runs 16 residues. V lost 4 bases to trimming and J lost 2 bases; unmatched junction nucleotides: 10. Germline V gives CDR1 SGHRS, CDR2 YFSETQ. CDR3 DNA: TGCGCCAGCAGCGATAGCGCGGGAGCCCTCACAGATACGCAGTATTTT. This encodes CASSDSAGALTDTQYF. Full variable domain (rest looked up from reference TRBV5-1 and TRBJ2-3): KAGVTQTPRYLIKTRGQQVTLSCSPISGHRSVSWYQQTPGQGLQFLFEYFSETQRNKGNFPGRFSGRQFSNSRSEMNVSTLELGDSALYLCASSDSAGALTDTQYFGPGTRLTVL.

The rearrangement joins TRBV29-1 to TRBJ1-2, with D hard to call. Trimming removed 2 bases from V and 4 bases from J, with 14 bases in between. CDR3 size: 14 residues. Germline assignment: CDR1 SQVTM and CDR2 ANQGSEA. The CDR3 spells CSVESSESSYGYTF. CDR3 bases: TGCAGCGTTGAAAGCAGCGAGTCGAGCTATGGCTACACCTTC. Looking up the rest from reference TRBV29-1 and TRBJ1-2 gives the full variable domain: SAVISQKPSRDICQRGTSLTIQCQVDSQVTMMFWYRQQPGQSLTLIATANQGSEATYESGFVIDKFPISRPNLTFSTLTVSNMSPEDSSIYLCSVESSESSYGYTFGSGTRLTVV.

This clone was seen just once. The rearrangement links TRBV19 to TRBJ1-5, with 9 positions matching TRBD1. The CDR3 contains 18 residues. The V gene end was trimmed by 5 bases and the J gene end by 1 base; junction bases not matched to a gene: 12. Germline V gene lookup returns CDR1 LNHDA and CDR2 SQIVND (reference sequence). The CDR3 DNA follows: TGTGCCAGTAGTGACCGGACAGGGGAGAAGGGGAGCAATCAGCCCCAGCATTTT. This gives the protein CASSDRTGEKGSNQPQHF.

CDR3 sequence (DNA): TGTGCCAGCAGACAGGGGGGTGGCACTAATGAAAAACTGTTTTTT. It codes for CASRQGGGTNEKLFF. This chain links TRBV28 with TRBJ1-4; TRBD1 aligns across 8 bases. CDR1 is MDHEN and CDR2 is SYDVKM in the germline V gene. After removal of 6 bases from V and 2 bases from J, the junction contained 5 bases not matched to a gene. This CDR3 is 15 amino acids long.

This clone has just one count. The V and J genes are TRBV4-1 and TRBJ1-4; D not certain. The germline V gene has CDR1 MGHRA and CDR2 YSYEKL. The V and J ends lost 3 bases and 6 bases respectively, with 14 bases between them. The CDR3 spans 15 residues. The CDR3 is CASSHADRRDEKLFF. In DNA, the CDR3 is TGCGCCAGCAGCCATGCTGATCGGAGGGATGAAAAACTGTTTTTT.

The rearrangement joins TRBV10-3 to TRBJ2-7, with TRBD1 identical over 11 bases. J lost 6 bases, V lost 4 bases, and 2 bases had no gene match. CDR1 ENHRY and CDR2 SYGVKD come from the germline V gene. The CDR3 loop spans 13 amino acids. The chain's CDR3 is CAISGTGGGEQYF. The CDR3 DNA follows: TGTGCCATCAGTGGGACAGGGGGCGGCGAGCAGTACTTC.

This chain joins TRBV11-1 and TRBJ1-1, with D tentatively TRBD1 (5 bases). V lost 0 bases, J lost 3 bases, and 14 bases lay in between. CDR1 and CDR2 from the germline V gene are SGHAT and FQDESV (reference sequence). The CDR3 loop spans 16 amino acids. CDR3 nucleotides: TGTGCCAGCAGCTTAGCGGTTGGCAGGGCGTACACTGAAGCTTTCTTT. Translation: CASSLAVGRAYTEAFF.

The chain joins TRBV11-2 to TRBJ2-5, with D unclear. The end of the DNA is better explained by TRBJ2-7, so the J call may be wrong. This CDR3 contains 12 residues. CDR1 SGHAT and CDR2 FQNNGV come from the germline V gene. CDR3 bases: TGTGCCAGCAGCTTCGCGAACTACGAGCAGTACTTC. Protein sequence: CASSFANYEQYF.